A selection of T cell receptor beta chains follows, all from one sample in a study of blood T cell repertoires in COVID-19. Using immunoSEQ multiplex PCR, the repertoire was profiled, and TCRdb retains in-frame clones only, with some absent. Of 100,000 or so clones detected, 80% appear once; the ten largest clones hold around 19%. Material for sequencing was peripheral blood. Every receptor here comes from a human donor in a cohort sampled during active COVID-19. Both conserved end residues are part of each CDR3. The D gene is left open where the match is weak. Size values are once, few and many counts, or a class for expanded clones, and some rows have none.

CDR3nt | CDR3aa | abundance | j_gene | len | v_gene | d_gene
TGTGCCAGCTCCCCCTCGCAGGGGCCCTACGAGCAGTACTTC | CASSPSQGPYEQYF | . | TRBJ2-7 | 14 | TRBV18 | .
TGTGCCAGCAGCGCAAGACAGGGGGCCGGAGAGACCCAGTACTTC | CASSARQGAGETQYF | . | TRBJ2-5 | 15 | TRBV5-5 | TRBD1
TGCGCCAGCAGCTTACCGGGACAGGGGTGGAATGAGCAGTTCTTC | CASSLPGQGWNEQFF | . | TRBJ2-1 | 15 | TRBV5-1 | TRBD1
TGTGCCAGCAGTGAAGAACTAGCGGTTTCCTACGAGCAGTACTTC | CASSEELAVSYEQYF | few | TRBJ2-7 | 15 | TRBV2 | TRBD2
TGTGCCATCAGGCAAGACCCTAATGGAGGCGGCTACACCTTC | CAIRQDPNGGGYTF | few | TRBJ1-2 | 14 | TRBV10-3 | .
TGTGCCAGCAGCCGAAGCCCAACTAGCGGGAGGTTATACGAGCAGTACTTC | CASSRSPTSGRLYEQYF | . | TRBJ2-7 | 17 | TRBV5-8 | TRBD2
TGCGCCAGCAGCTTGGGAGGGACAGGGGATTCACCCCTCCACTTT | CASSLGGTGDSPLHF | . | TRBJ1-6 | 15 | TRBV5-1 | TRBD1
TGTGCCAGCAGCCCTCCAGACACCGGGGAGCTGTTTTTT | CASSPPDTGELFF | few | TRBJ2-2 | 13 | TRBV11-2 | .
TGTGCCACCAGCAGAGATAAAGGCGGGGAGACCCAGTACTTC | CATSRDKGGETQYF | . | TRBJ2-5 | 14 | TRBV15 | .
TGTGCCAGCAGTGAGATGACTAGCGGGGTGACGCAGTACTTC | CASSEMTSGVTQYF | . | TRBJ2-7 | 14 | TRBV6-1 | TRBD2
TGCGCCAGCAGTGAGGGGAGTCCTACCGGACCCCAGCATTTT | CASSEGSPTGPQHF | . | TRBJ1-5 | 14 | TRBV10-1 | .
TGCGCCAGCAGCTCGGGACAGGGGGGAGGAGAGACCCAGTACTTC | CASSSGQGGGETQYF | . | TRBJ2-5 | 15 | TRBV5-1 | TRBD1
TGTGCCAGCAGTGGACAGGGGAGGGCCTACGAGCAGTACTTC | CASSGQGRAYEQYF | . | TRBJ2-7 | 14 | TRBV2 | .
TGTGCCAGCAGCGTACTTGGGGGGGTGACGGCGGGAGGAGTGTACGAGCAGTACTTC | CASSVLGGVTAGGVYEQYF | . | TRBJ2-7 | 19 | TRBV5-6 | TRBD2
TGTGCCAGCCCCCTCTGTCAGCCCCAGCATTTT | CASPLCQPQHF | . | TRBJ1-5 | 11 | TRBV6-5 | .
TGTGCCAGCAGCCCAGGAGGAGGACCACGAAGCGTAAAAGGGGATACGCAGTATTTT | CASSPGGGPRSVKGDTQYF | . | TRBJ2-3 | 19 | TRBV5-4 | .
TGTGCCAGCAGCTCGACCGGGACTAGCGGGACCCACAATGAGCAGTTCTTC | CASSSTGTSGTHNEQFF | . | TRBJ2-1 | 17 | TRBV13 | TRBD2
TGTGCCAGTAGACTAGCGGGAGGCGCCGGGGAGCTGTTTTTT | CASRLAGGAGELFF | . | TRBJ2-2 | 14 | TRBV19 | TRBD2
TGTGCCAGCAGCATCCGGGACAGAGAAAATCAGCCCCAGCATTTT | CASSIRDRENQPQHF | . | TRBJ1-5 | 15 | TRBV5-6 | TRBD1
TGTGCCAGCAGCTTGGGGATCCGGGGTAGGGAAAAACTGTTTTTT | CASSLGIRGREKLFF | . | TRBJ1-4 | 15 | TRBV11-2 | .
TGTGCCAGCAGCCCTCGAGCGAGGGATGGGGCCAACGTCCTGACTTTC | CASSPRARDGANVLTF | few | TRBJ2-6 | 16 | TRBV7-8 | .